This entry lists 9 T cell receptor beta chains sequenced from one sample in a study of early T cells in non-severe SARS-CoV-2 infection. MiXCR, run by TCRdb on the 5' RACE reads, gives a single entry per CDR3 protein. The table has over 85,000 distinct CDR3 sequences, about 15% seen once. The sequenced material came from whole blood. These receptors were obtained from an adult who was a healthcare worker with PCR-confirmed SARS-CoV-2 infection or an uninfected control (not recorded which).

The chain links TRBV11-2 to TRBJ2-3; 8 positions agree with TRBD2. The CDR3 consists of 16 residues. The ends lost 0 bases at V and 4 bases at J; junction bases unmatched: 6. In germline, CDR1 is SGHAT, CDR2 FQNNGV. The DNA of the CDR3 is TGTGCCAGCAGCTTAGATCAGGCGGGAGGCTCAGATACGCAGTATTTT. Translating gives CASSLDQAGGSDTQYF.

There are a few counts of this clonotype. This chain uses TRBV6-2 or TRBV6-3 with TRBJ2-1; D remains ambiguous. The CDR3 is made up of 11 amino acids. V was clipped by 2 bases and J by 8 bases, with 4 bases between them. Looked up from germline, CDR1 is MNHEY and CDR2 is SVGEGT. The CDR3 loop reads CASSYRDEQFF. Written as DNA, the CDR3 is TGTGCCAGCAGTTACCGGGATGAGCAGTTCTTC.

V and J are TRBV21-1 and TRBJ2-5. TRBV21-1 is deemed a pseudogene. The CDR3 contains 8 residues. For the CDR3, the DNA is TGTGCCGGGGAGACCCAGTACTTC. Protein sequence: CAGETQYF.

This clonotype was seen a few times. The rearrangement uses TRBV7-9 and TRBJ2-7; D perhaps matches TRBD1 (6 bases). The V end lost 5 bases, the J end lost 2 bases, and 16 bases lay between the germline ends. Germline CDR1 SEHNR, CDR2 FQNEAQ (reference sequence). This CDR3 has 15 amino acids. In DNA form, the CDR3 reads TGTGCCAGCAGCGCCGGGGACACCAACCCCTACGAGCAGTACTTC. Protein sequence: CASSAGDTNPYEQYF.

The chain has TRBV6-1 and TRBJ2-6; D unclear. The V end was cut by 3 bases, the J end by 2 bases, with 5 bases between. Germline V gene sequence: CDR1 MNHNS, CDR2 SASEGT. CDR3 length: 14 amino acids. The CDR3 DNA is TGTGCCAGCAGTGACCTAGCTGGGGCCAACGTCCTGACTTTC. Translating gives CASSDLAGANVLTF.

The table lists this clonotype with a few counts. V usage is TRBV4-3 and J usage is TRBJ1-1; D is unresolved. The CDR3 is 12 amino acids. The germline V gene encodes CDR1 LGHNA and CDR2 YSLEER. V shed 5 bases and J shed 4 bases, with 8 bases lying between them. CDR3 sequence reads: CASSDWSTEAFF. In nucleotides, the CDR3 is TGCGCCAGCAGCGACTGGAGCACTGAAGCTTTCTTT.

V usage is TRBV6-2 or TRBV6-3 and J usage is TRBJ2-6; D may correspond to TRBD1 or TRBD2 (5 bases each). Per the germline V gene, CDR1 is MNHEY and CDR2 is SVGEGT. The CDR3 is 18 residues long. V was pared by 6 bases and J by 3 bases, with 21 bases between. The CDR3 region is CASRPESGRAGGANVLTF. The CDR3 DNA follows: TGTGCCAGCAGACCTGAATCGGGGCGCGCTGGTGGGGCCAACGTCCTGACTTTC.

This clonotype was recorded a few times. The chain uses TRBV20-1 and TRBJ2-1; 10 bases are a match to TRBD2. Germline loops: CDR1 DFQATT, CDR2 SNEGSKA (reference sequence). The CDR3 is 16 residues long. The junction had 7 bases not matched to a gene; V was cut back by 1 base and J by 4 bases. The CDR3 region is CSARVLASGSYNEQFF. The CDR3 DNA follows: TGCAGTGCTAGAGTTTTGGCTAGCGGGAGTTACAATGAGCAGTTCTTC.

V gene TRBV19 combines with J gene TRBJ2-1; 11 positions agree with TRBD2. The length of the CDR3 is 17 residues. J gave up 3 bases and V 4 bases, and 8 bases lay outside the gene matches. Germline loops: CDR1 LNHDA, CDR2 SQIVND (reference sequence). The CDR3 loop is CASSNLAGGLNYNEQFF. The CDR3, as DNA: TGTGCCAGTAGTAACTTAGCGGGAGGGCTCAACTACAATGAGCAGTTCTTC. Filled out from reference TRBV19 and TRBJ2-1, the complete variable domain reads DGGITQSPKYLFRKEGQNVTLSCEQNLNHDAMYWYRQDPGQGLRLIYYSQIVNDFQKGDIAEGYSVSREKKESFPLTVTSAQKNPTAFYLCASSNLAGGLNYNEQFFGPGTRLTVL.